This T cell receptor (beta chain) stems from a study of cytomegalovirus exposure and HLA in healthy donors. Trimming pared 3 bases from V and 3 bases from J, leaving 8 bases between. CDR3 length: 13 amino acids. Germline V gene data show CDR1 as WNHNN and CDR2 as SYGVQD (reference sequence). The table came from immunoSEQ multiplex PCR; TCRdb's copy has only in-frame clones and leaves some out. This table holds 100,000 to 120,000 clones, around 90% found once. Sequenced: PBMCs. The sequence derives from a woman under 30 in good health and CMV-seronegative. The chain joins TRBV10-1 to TRBJ1-2, with D tentatively TRBD1 (5 bases). CDR3 region: CASSERGDYGYTF. Written as DNA, the CDR3 is TGCGCCAGCAGTGAACGGGGGGACTATGGCTACACCTTC.